The next 20 T cell receptor beta chains were all read from a single sample in a study of T cell changes during pregnancy in multiple sclerosis. Produced via immunoSEQ multiplex PCR; TCRdb's table is partial and in-frame only. The sample lists approximately 92,000 clones; roughly 92% were seen once. The material sequenced was peripheral blood, taken after pregnancy. These receptor sequences come from a female donor with multiple sclerosis, enrolled in a pregnancy study.

This rearrangement joins TRBV29-1 to TRBJ2-1; TRBD2 might be the D (5 bases). V shed 7 bases and J shed 8 bases, with 12 bases lying between them. Germline-derived CDR1 and CDR2 are SQVTM and ANQGSEA. The CDR3 is 11 amino acids. The CDR3 DNA reads as TGCAGCGCGGACTTGAAGTATGAGCAGTTCTTC. As protein: CSADLKYEQFF.

The V gene is TRBV11-2, the J gene TRBJ2-1; D not certain. CDR3 length: 11 residues. Trimming took 5 bases from V and 3 from J, leaving 2 bases between them. CDR1 SGHAT and CDR2 FQNNGV come from the germline V gene. CDR3 coding DNA: TGTGCCAGCAGCCGCTACAATGAGCAGTTCTTC. Translation gives CASSRYNEQFF.

The CDR3 DNA reads TGTGCCAGCAGCTTGGGTGGACAGGGACTGTTTTTT. It encodes CASSLGGQGLFF. V is TRBV7-9 and J is TRBJ1-4, with TRBD1 identical over 8 bases. The germline CDR1 and CDR2 sequences are SEHNR and FQNEAQ (reference sequence). Trimming at V came to 3 bases and at J to 13 bases, leaving 4 bases not matched to a gene. The CDR3 is 12 amino acids.

This sequence joins TRBV19 and TRBJ2-1; D possibly corresponds to TRBD2 (6 bases). CDR3 length equals 15 residues. Per germline, CDR1 LNHDA and CDR2 SQIVND (reference sequence). V was clipped by 6 bases and J by 0 bases, with 12 bases between them. Written as DNA, the CDR3 is TGTGCCAGTAGCCCGTGGAGGGCCTCCTACAATGAGCAGTTCTTC. Its translation: CASSPWRASYNEQFF.

This clone was recorded only once. This chain uses TRBV4-3 with TRBJ1-1; D might be TRBD1 (5 bases). The V gene's germline CDR1 is LGHNA and CDR2 YSLEER. V was pared by 3 bases and J by 4 bases, with 9 bases between. The CDR3 covers 13 residues. The CDR3 DNA sequence: TGCGCCAGCAGCCAGATTCAGGGCACTGAAGCTTTCTTT. Encoded protein: CASSQIQGTEAFF.

The chain recombines TRBV7-2 with TRBJ1-5, with TRBD1 identical over 7 bases. Losses at the gene ends were 1 base for V and 4 bases for J; bases not matched to a gene: 7. CDR3 size: 16 residues. The germline V gene has CDR1 SGHTA and CDR2 FQGNSA. The CDR3 protein is CASSLDRGSKNQPQHF. CDR3 DNA sequence: TGTGCCAGCAGCTTAGACAGGGGTAGTAAAAATCAGCCCCAGCATTTT.

The chain carries TRBV11-2 and TRBJ2-4; a weak D match, TRBD2 (5 bases). Germline lookup yields CDR1 SGHAT and CDR2 FQNNGV. V was clipped by 5 bases and J by 3 bases, with 20 bases between them. CDR3 length: 17 residues. The CDR3 nucleotides are TGTGCCAGCAGCCCGTTTTTCGGGGAAACCGGCAAAAACATTCAGTACTTC. Translation: CASSPFFGETGKNIQYF.

The V and J genes are TRBV27 and TRBJ2-5; possible D gene TRBD2, 5 bases. The CDR3 has 13 residues. V was trimmed by 5 bases and J by 1 base, leaving 8 bases between them. The germline CDR1 and CDR2 sequences are MNHEY and SMNVEV (reference sequence). The CDR3 DNA is TGTGCCAGCAGTCACGGGATCCAAGAGACCCAGTACTTC. Amino acids: CASSHGIQETQYF.

This chain joins TRBV14 and TRBJ2-7; D gene uncertain. V dropped 4 bases and J dropped 2 bases, with 9 bases sitting between them. The CDR3 extends over 13 amino acids. Germline CDR1 and CDR2: SGHDN and FVKESK. CDR3 sequence: CASSRVFPYEQYF. The CDR3 DNA reads TGTGCCAGCAGCCGAGTTTTTCCCTACGAGCAGTACTTC.

The chain is built from TRBV6-1 and TRBJ2-6; D perhaps matches TRBD2 (6 bases). V was clipped by 4 bases and J by 0 bases, with 16 bases between them. This CDR3 spans 18 amino acids. CDR1 and CDR2 from the germline V gene are MNHNS and SASEGT. The CDR3 DNA is TGTGCCAGCAGTGCCCGGGGGAAGACTCACTCTGGGGCCAACGTCCTGACTTTC. Translating gives CASSARGKTHSGANVLTF.

The genes are TRBV7-9 and TRBJ1-3, with 11 bases aligning to TRBD1. V gave up 4 bases and J gave up 3 bases; unmatched junction bases: 11. The CDR3 runs to 18 residues. In germline, CDR1 is SEHNR, CDR2 FQNEAQ (reference sequence). CDR3 protein: CASSSSEDRGLYGNTIYF. The CDR3 DNA follows: TGTGCCAGCAGCTCTAGCGAGGACAGGGGGCTTTATGGAAACACCATATATTTT.

V gene TRBV29-1 combines with J gene TRBJ2-1, with a weak D call TRBD2 (5 bases). This CDR3 spans 12 amino acids. CDR1 is SQVTM and CDR2 is ANQGSEA in the germline V gene. Between the trimmed V and J ends, which lost 4 bases and 4 bases, there was a span of 8 bases. CDR3 protein: CSVVSGYNEQFF. In DNA form, the CDR3 reads TGCAGCGTTGTATCGGGATACAATGAGCAGTTCTTC.

The gene calls are TRBV11-2 and TRBJ2-1; 7 nucleotides agree with TRBD2. CDR3 length: 13 residues. CDR1 is SGHAT and CDR2 is FQNNGV in the germline V gene. Trimming cost V 8 bases and J 9 bases; bases outside gene matches: 10. CDR3 protein: CASDGLGKPEQFF. CDR3 DNA: TGTGCCAGCGATGGACTAGGGAAACCTGAGCAGTTCTTC.

The chain carries TRBV30 and TRBJ2-2, with 10 bases matching TRBD2. Per the germline V gene, CDR1 is GTSNPN and CDR2 is SVGIG (reference sequence). Trimming took 1 base from V and 7 from J; bases not matched to a gene: 6. The CDR3 totals 15 residues. CDR3 loop: CAWSGAGGVSGELFF. The CDR3 DNA is TGTGCCTGGAGTGGAGCGGGAGGGGTCAGCGGGGAGCTGTTTTTT.

This rearrangement joins TRBV27 to TRBJ2-7; TRBD1 agrees at 8 bases. Germline CDR1 and CDR2: MNHEY and SMNVEV (reference sequence). The CDR3 is made up of 16 amino acids. J gave up 1 base and V 5 bases, and 10 bases lay outside the gene matches. This CDR3 is CASSKNRGFKSYEQYF. The CDR3 bases are TGTGCCAGCAGTAAAAACAGGGGGTTCAAATCCTACGAGCAGTACTTC.

This clone was seen just once. The chain carries TRBV6-5 and TRBJ1-1; D possibly corresponds to TRBD1 (5 bases). This CDR3 is 15 amino acids long. CDR1 and CDR2 from the germline V gene are MNHEY and SVGAGI. V was cut by 0 bases and J by 4 bases, with 12 bases left in between. CDR3: CASSYSRLGGTEAFF. The DNA for the CDR3 is TGTGCCAGCAGTTACTCTCGTCTCGGGGGCACTGAAGCTTTCTTT.

This chain connects TRBV5-1 to TRBJ1-1, with a weak D call TRBD1 (5 bases). The germline gives CDR1 SGHRS, CDR2 YFSETQ. The CDR3 totals 14 residues. Deletions cut 0 bases from V and 1 base from J, with 7 bases between. The CDR3 here is CASSLETANTEAFF. The CDR3 nucleotides are TGCGCCAGCAGCTTGGAGACAGCGAACACTGAAGCTTTCTTT.

V gene TRBV7-9 combines with J gene TRBJ1-2; D remains ambiguous. V was shortened by 5 bases and J by 7 bases, with 14 bases between the two germline ends. The CDR3 runs 13 residues. Germline V gene data show CDR1 as SEHNR and CDR2 as FQNEAQ (reference sequence). This CDR3 is CASSPRGEVGYTF. The CDR3 nucleotides read TGTGCCAGCAGCCCTCGCGGGGAGGTTGGCTACACCTTC.

This chain links TRBV20-1 with TRBJ2-1; D unclear. Germline V CDR1 and CDR2: DFQATT, SNEGSKA (reference sequence). This CDR3 region has 10 residues. Trimming removed 7 bases at V and 5 bases at J, with 6 bases between. CDR3 coding DNA: TGCAGTGTTGAGGACAATGAGCAGTTCTTC. It translates to CSVEDNEQFF.

The genes are TRBV10-3 and TRBJ2-7, with D perhaps matching TRBD2 (5 bases). V was clipped by 4 bases and J by 5 bases, with 12 bases between them. The CDR3 sequence is 13 residues long. The germline gives CDR1 ENHRY, CDR2 SYGVKD. CDR3 DNA sequence: TGTGCCATCAGTGCAGCGGAGCTCGACGAGCAGTACTTC. This sequence encodes CAISAAELDEQYF.